These 15 T cell receptor beta chains share one sample of origin, sequenced in a study of Ad26.COV2.S vaccination and SARS-CoV-2 variants. Assay: immunoSEQ multiplex PCR; the TCRdb copy retains only in-frame clones and omits some. The sample shows some 250,000 clones, roughly 88% of them seen only once. Treatment described: over 15 received Ad26.COV2.S at low or high dose, single or two shots; a few received placebo; per-sample allocation not given. Sampling occurred on day 63 after the first vaccine or placebo injection. The specimen was peripheral blood, collected in a trial of Ad26.COV2.S vaccine versus placebo. Source of these receptors: a person aged 18-60 years who received the Ad26.COV2.S COVID-19 vaccine or a placebo.

This chain connects TRBV5-1 to TRBJ2-7; no reliable D call. Germline assignment: CDR1 SGHRS and CDR2 YFSETQ. The V gene lost 3 bases and the J gene lost 5 bases, with 15 bases spanning the gap. The CDR3 consists of 14 residues. CDR3 amino acids: CASSSWTEAHEQYF. CDR3 DNA sequence: TGCGCCAGCAGCTCCTGGACGGAAGCCCACGAGCAGTACTTC.

This clone was seen more than once but under ten times. In nucleotides, the CDR3 is TGTGCCAGCAGCCAGGGACTAGCGGGAGAAAGTGAGCAGTTCTTC. It yields the protein CASSQGLAGESEQFF. J is TRBJ2-1 and V is TRBV6-5; 14 bases fit TRBD2. Germline V gene lookup returns CDR1 MNHEY and CDR2 SVGAGI. This CDR3 is 15 amino acids long. V was pared by 6 bases and J by 9 bases, with 7 bases of the junction left unmatched.

The rearrangement uses TRBV27 and TRBJ2-5; a possible D gene is TRBD2 (6 bases). This CDR3 has 14 residues. Trimming shortened V by 1 base and J by 5 bases, and 11 bases separated the two germline ends. Germline assignment: CDR1 MNHEY and CDR2 SMNVEV (reference sequence). CDR3 loop: CASSLYPGVETQYF. The CDR3 DNA reads TGTGCCAGCAGTTTATACCCGGGAGTGGAGACCCAGTACTTC.

The chain joins TRBV5-1 to TRBJ1-1; D is unresolved. The CDR3 has 16 residues. V shed 1 base and J shed 1 base, with 14 bases lying between them. Germline V gives CDR1 SGHRS, CDR2 YFSETQ. The CDR3 loop reads CASSLSVIGPNTEAFF. The CDR3 nucleotides read TGCGCCAGCAGCTTGTCGGTGATAGGCCCGAACACTGAAGCTTTCTTT.

The chain combines TRBV5-4 with TRBJ2-7; 8 bases match TRBD1. The CDR3 extends over 15 amino acids. Looked up from germline, CDR1 is SGHNT and CDR2 is YYREEE (reference sequence). With V trimmed by 4 bases and J by 7 bases, 13 bases remained unmatched. The CDR3 DNA reads TGTGCCAGCAGCCCGGACAGGGTAGCATCAAGAGAGCAGTACTTC. This codes for CASSPDRVASREQYF.

CDR3 region: CASSQQRGEKETQYF. The CDR3 nucleotides are TGTGCCAGCAGCCAGCAGCGGGGTGAGAAAGAGACCCAGTACTTC. This rearrangement joins TRBV7-2 to TRBJ2-5, with 7 bases that match TRBD2. Per the germline V gene, CDR1 is SGHTA and CDR2 is FQGNSA. This CDR3 contains 15 residues. V was clipped by 5 bases and J by 3 bases; unmatched bases: 9.

The chain recombines TRBV30 with TRBJ2-1; the D gene is possibly TRBD1 (6 bases). CDR1 and CDR2 (germline): GTSNPN, SVGIG (reference sequence). CDR3 length equals 13 residues. The V end was cut by 2 bases, the J end by 7 bases, with 12 bases between. CDR3 DNA sequence: TGTGCCTGGAGTCGGCCGCAGGGGAATGAGCAGTTCTTC. This translates into CAWSRPQGNEQFF.

V is TRBV4-2 and J is TRBJ2-7; tentative D call: TRBD2 (5 bases). The CDR3 length is 16 residues. Trimming pared 0 bases from V and 4 bases from J, leaving 16 bases between. Germline V CDR1 and CDR2: LGHNA, YNFKEQ. CDR3 coding DNA: TGTGCCAGCAGCCAAGATTGGGGAGATCCACATTACGAGCAGTACTTC. Translated, it gives CASSQDWGDPHYEQYF.

This clone occurred many times. This CDR3 is CASSEGDSNYGYTF. The CDR3 DNA is TGTGCCAGCAGCGAAGGGGACAGTAACTATGGCTACACCTTC. V and J are TRBV9 and TRBJ1-2; 7 positions match TRBD1. V was clipped by 3 bases and J by 1 base; unmatched bases: 3. This CDR3 comprises 14 residues. Per the germline V gene, CDR1 is SGDLS and CDR2 is YYNGEE.

A single count supports this clone. The chain links TRBV4-3 to TRBJ2-4, with D possibly TRBD1 on 5 matching bases. Trimming took 0 bases from V and 0 from J, leaving 15 bases between them. The CDR3 spans 18 residues. Germline CDR1 reads LGHNA; CDR2 reads YSLEER. Written as DNA, the CDR3 is TGCGCCAGCAGCCAAGATCATCTGGACACCCAAGCCAAAAACATTCAGTACTTC. It codes for CASSQDHLDTQAKNIQYF.

This chain links TRBV28 with TRBJ1-5; TRBD1 matches at 10 bases. V was pared by 6 bases and J by 1 base, with 3 bases of the junction left unmatched. The CDR3 loop spans 15 amino acids. CDR1 and CDR2 from the germline V gene are MDHEN and SYDVKM. Here the CDR3 reads CASRWTGGSNQPQHF. As DNA, the CDR3 is TGTGCCAGCAGGTGGACAGGGGGAAGCAATCAGCCCCAGCATTTT.

The rearrangement joins TRBV9 to TRBJ2-2; 9 nucleotides match TRBD1. J gave up 5 bases and V 5 bases, and 10 bases lay outside the gene matches. CDR1 is SGDLS and CDR2 is YYNGEE in the germline V gene. The CDR3 runs 16 residues. This CDR3 reads CASRGPGQGETGELFF. The DNA of the CDR3 is TGTGCCAGCAGGGGCCCGGGACAGGGAGAAACCGGGGAGCTGTTTTTT.

V and J are TRBV6-6 and TRBJ1-1, with D hard to call. This CDR3 spans 12 amino acids. The V gene lost 4 bases and the J gene lost 2 bases, with 5 bases spanning the gap. Germline-derived CDR1 and CDR2 are MNHNY and SVGAGI (reference sequence). In DNA, the CDR3 is TGTGCCAGCAGTTCTGGAAACACTGAAGCTTTCTTT. This sequence encodes CASSSGNTEAFF.

A note on this clone: Different DNA sequences within this sample yield the same CDR3. The rearrangement links TRBV9 to TRBJ2-7; maybe TRBD2 (5 bases). From germline, CDR1 is SGDLS and CDR2 YYNGEE. This CDR3 spans 14 amino acids. The ends were cut back, 2 bases at V and 3 bases at J, with 12 bases in the middle. The CDR3 bases are TGTGCCAGCAGCGTCGGTGGGAGCCTCTACGAGCAGTACTTC. As protein: CASSVGGSLYEQYF.

CDR3 DNA sequence: TGTGCCTGGAGTCGGCCTAGCGGATTGAACACCGGGGAGCTGTTTTTT. Protein: CAWSRPSGLNTGELFF. This chain links TRBV30 with TRBJ2-2, with 7 bases aligning to TRBD2. This CDR3 spans 16 amino acids. The ends lost 2 bases at V and 1 base at J; junction bases unmatched: 7. CDR1 is GTSNPN and CDR2 is SVGIG in the germline V gene (reference sequence).